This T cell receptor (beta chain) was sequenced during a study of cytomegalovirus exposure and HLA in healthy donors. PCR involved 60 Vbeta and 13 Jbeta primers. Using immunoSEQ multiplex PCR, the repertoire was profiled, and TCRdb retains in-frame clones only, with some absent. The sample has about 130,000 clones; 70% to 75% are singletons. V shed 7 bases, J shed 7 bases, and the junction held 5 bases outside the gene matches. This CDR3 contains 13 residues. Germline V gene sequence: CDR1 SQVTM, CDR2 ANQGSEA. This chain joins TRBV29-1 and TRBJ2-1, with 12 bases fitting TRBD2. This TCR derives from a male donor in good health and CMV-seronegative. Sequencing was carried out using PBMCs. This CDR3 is CSGILAGGNEQFF. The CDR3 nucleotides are TGCAGCGGCATCCTAGCGGGGGGGAATGAGCAGTTCTTC.